Reported below is one T cell receptor beta chain. The antigen it binds to is not known. The sample holds no much larger clone one base away, and base qualities are not on file. This record comes from a study of blood T cell repertoires in COVID-19 (dated by TCRdb to about 2020). General notes on the study: Collaborator samples came from the United States, Italy and Spain and covered acute and convalescent phases of COVID-19. The prospective study material was composed of cDNA or gDNA derived from T cells, B-cell-depleted T cells, or PBMCs. Subjects who had been exposed to COVID-19, were actively infected with it, or had recovered from it provided the deeply sampled blood TCRbeta repertoires that made up the dataset. A freely available public database, intended as a resource for researchers studying the immune response to SARS-CoV-2, is where the repertoires were released. Samples were obtained from the ongoing ImmuneRACE study (first 160 participants) and from some 1,200 subjects provided by 6 global collaborators. Sample metadata almost always included a de-identified subject ID, COVID-19 status, age in years and sex. Where available, HLA class I and class II types were taken from metadata supplied by the sample provider and were not determined by assay-based typing.

Collaborating institutions collected whole blood in K2EDTA tubes following their own protocols. Collaborator samples were shipped for TCRbeta analysis as frozen whole blood, isolated PBMCs, or DNA extracted from either sample type. Here is what the overall study found, with its caveats: The quantity of clinical and demographic metadata differed by source and by participant and was supplied without curation.

TCRbeta CDR3 regions were amplified from genomic DNA using the immunoSEQ Assay, a bias-controlled multiplex PCR. In the source study's methods: Within the assay, amplification of reference gene primers was used to estimate how many nucleated cells each sample contained. To quantify the absolute abundance of each unique TCRbeta CDR3 rearrangement, sequence reads were collapsed and filtered. For each sample, productive Simpson clonality was calculated as the square root of Simpson's diversity index over productive rearrangements. TCRdb provides this immuneACCESS table in a form limited to in-frame rearrangements. Some clones are lacking; in checked studies, under half of them reflect an unresolved V gene, and why the rest are absent is not known. V, J and clone size are taken as reported in that table, and D and trimming were inferred from the DNA itself. The sample has over 200,000 clones on record, about 91% of them singletons. Around 1.2% of the sample goes to the ten largest clones.

Unmatched junction bases come to 4, with V trimmed by 5 bases and J by 1 base. For CDR1 and CDR2, the germline V gene (reference sequence) lists LNHDA and SQIVND. The CDR3 numbers 15 residues from cysteine through phenylalanine. Left in the record is the CDR3 DNA by itself, 45 bases read in frame from the first base. This sequence was found in a man aged 25 to 40 with acute or convalescent COVID-19. The material sequenced was peripheral blood. The rearranged chain carries TRBV19 and TRBJ2-4; 8 junctional bases match TRBD1. CDR3 sequence: CASSHRDRAKNIQYF. The sequenced DNA is TGTGCCAGTAGTCATAGGGACAGGGCCAAAAACATTCAGTACTTC.